Listed below are T cell receptor beta chains from one sample, sequenced in a study of blood T cell repertoires in COVID-19. Generated by immunoSEQ multiplex PCR, the TCRdb table keeps only in-frame clones and is missing some. The data show 200,000 to 300,000 clones, roughly 80% seen once. The sample was peripheral blood. These receptor sequences come from a man between 60 and 70 years old with acute or convalescent COVID-19. CDR3s include the opening cysteine and the closing phenylalanine or tryptophan. D genes are given only for firm matches. A clone size is listed for some rows: how often the clone was seen (once, few, many), or a class if it is expanded.

>.|TRBV18|.|TRBJ2-5
TGTGCCAGCTCACTACTACAGGGCGGTATGTCTGGGGAGACCCAGTACTTC
CASSLLQGGMSGETQYF
>.|TRBV21-1|.|TRBJ2-7
TGTGCCAGCAGCAAATGGCTAGGAAACTACGAGCAGTACTTC
CASSKWLGNYEQYF
>.|TRBV11-2|.|TRBJ2-5
TGTGCCAGCAGCTCAATCAATAGGGGATTCCAAGAGACCCAGTACTTC
CASSSINRGFQETQYF
>.|TRBV5-8|TRBD1|TRBJ1-2
TGTGCCAGCAGCTTGGGGCTTGGGGACAGCCCTACTAACTATGGCTACACCTTC
CASSLGLGDSPTNYGYTF
>.|TRBV5-4|TRBD2|TRBJ2-1
TGTGCCAGCAGCCCAGGGAGCGGGAGGGCCTCCTACAATGAGCAGTTCTTC
CASSPGSGRASYNEQFF
>few|TRBV10-3|.|TRBJ1-5
TGTGCCATCAGTAAAGAACAGGGAAGTCAGCCCCAGCATTTT
CAISKEQGSQPQHF
>.|TRBV9|TRBD1|TRBJ2-5
TGTGCCAGCAGCGTAGCGCAGGGGGCAGGGGAGACCCAGTACTTC
CASSVAQGAGETQYF
>.|TRBV15|TRBD1|TRBJ2-7
TGTGCCACCAGCAGAGATGACAGGGATGACGAGCAGTACTTC
CATSRDDRDDEQYF
>few|TRBV9|.|TRBJ2-2
TGTGCCAGCAGCGTCGCGGGACGAACAACCGGGGAGCTGTTTTTT
CASSVAGRTTGELFF
>.|TRBV7-2|.|TRBJ2-7
TGTGCCAGCAGCTTAGGTGGTAGCGGCTACGAGCAGTACTTC
CASSLGGSGYEQYF
>.|TRBV4-3|.|TRBJ1-4
TGCGCCAGCAGCAACAGGGATGTGGGAAAACTGTTTTTT
CASSNRDVGKLFF
>.|TRBV7-2|.|TRBJ1-5
TGTGCCAGCAGCTTAAATGCGGTTTATAGCAATCAGCCCCAGCATTTT
CASSLNAVYSNQPQHF
>.|TRBV4-2|TRBD1|TRBJ2-7
TGTGCCAGCAGCAATCCGGGACAGGGGTACGAGCAGTACTTC
CASSNPGQGYEQYF
>.|TRBV7-5|.|TRBJ2-7
TGTGCCAGAAGCTTAGCGCTACCCTCCCGAGCTCTCTACGAGCAGTACTTC
CARSLALPSRALYEQYF
>.|TRBV4-2|.|TRBJ1-5
TGTGCCAGCAGCCAAGATCCTCAGAGCAATCAGCCCCAGCATTTT
CASSQDPQSNQPQHF
>.|TRBV28|.|TRBJ2-1
TGTGCCAGCAGGCTGGACAGTTACTCCTACAATGAGCAGTTCTTC
CASRLDSYSYNEQFF
>.|TRBV9|TRBD2|TRBJ2-1
TGTGCCAGCAGCCCTAGCGGGGCCGCCGAGCAGTTCTTC
CASSPSGAAEQFF
>few|TRBV4-2|.|TRBJ1-1
TGTGCCAGCAGCCAGGAATCAGGGGTCGGTTATACTGAAGCTTTCTTT
CASSQESGVGYTEAFF
>once|TRBV5-8|.|TRBJ2-3
TGTGCCAGCAGCTTGGTCCTTCAGGGCACAGATACGCAGTATTTT
CASSLVLQGTDTQYF
>.|TRBV7-3|.|TRBJ1-1
TGTGCCAGCAGCTTAAAATCGGACACTGAAGCTTTCTTT
CASSLKSDTEAFF
>.|TRBV7-9|TRBD1|TRBJ2-3
TGTGCCAGCAGCTTAGCGACCGGGACAGGGGTAGATACGCAGTATTTT
CASSLATGTGVDTQYF
>few|TRBV9|.|TRBJ2-3
TGTGCCAGCAGCGTAGCTACGGATAGCGGAACTCGCACAGATACGCAGTATTTT
CASSVATDSGTRTDTQYF